The present T cell receptor (beta chain) was sequenced within a study of cytomegalovirus exposure and HLA in healthy donors. Despite likely unrecorded immune exposures, the donors were nominally healthy at the time of sampling. With 60 Vbeta and 13 Jbeta primers, the PCR was carried out. Sequenced by immunoSEQ multiplex PCR; TCRdb stores in-frame clones only, minus some. The table lists 150,000 to 200,000 clones, 80% of them singletons. The CDR3 has 16 residues. With 4 bases clipped from V and 0 bases from J, the junction kept 8 bases outside the gene matches. Germline values: CDR1 SGHRS, CDR2 YFSETQ.

This TCR derives from a boy under 18 in good health and CMV-seronegative. Sequences were obtained from PBMCs. J is TRBJ1-2 and V is TRBV5-1, with TRBD1 matching over 8 bases. CDR3 protein: CASSPQGGRTNYGYTF. CDR3 nucleotides: TGCGCCAGCAGCCCACAGGGGGGGCGGACTAACTATGGCTACACCTTC.